Each of the 20 T cell receptor beta chains below was sequenced from the same sample in a study of vaccination and CD4 T cells after COVID-19. Treatment meaning: approximately 11-day PBMC culture with coronavirus spike peptide pools or control peptides (ViraFEST assay). The Oncomine TCR Beta short-read assay was applied to DNA of cultured CD4+ T cells. Each CDR3 protein gets one entry after TCRdb re-called the PCR reads with MiXCR. The table shows 17,000 or so distinct CDR3 sequences, with around two fifths occurring only once. Their antigens remain unidentified. Sample: CD4+ T cells from blood, cultured in vitro, taken after SARS-CoV-2 vaccination. These receptors all stem from a human donor who had recovered from COVID-19.

For the CDR3, the DNA is TGTGCCAGCAGTCCCCGGACTAGCGGGATGGTCGAGCAGTACTTC. This encodes CASSPRTSGMVEQYF. The V call is TRBV6-2 or TRBV6-3, the J call TRBJ2-7; 12 bases line up with TRBD2. The CDR3 covers 15 residues. From germline, CDR1 is MNHEY and CDR2 SVGEGT. After removal of 5 bases from V and 6 bases from J, the junction contained 8 bases not matched to a gene.

On this clonotype: Relative to the germline gene, one junction end is altered; a read error may explain this. The chain uses TRBV5-3 and TRBJ2-7; D tentatively reads TRBD1 or TRBD2 (5 bases each). TRBV5-3 is noted as an ORF with a role that remains uncertain. The CDR3 runs 15 residues. The CDR3 DNA is TGTGCCAGCAGCTACACCGGGACCACTCCGGCCGAGCAGTACTTC. Protein sequence: CASSYTGTTPAEQYF.

The sample holds a few counts of this clonotype. The rearrangement uses TRBV6-2 or TRBV6-3 and TRBJ2-7, with 8 bases lining up with TRBD1. Germline CDR1 MNHEY, CDR2 SVGEGT. The CDR3 covers 16 residues. V trimming: 0 bases; J trimming: 2 bases; junction bases outside the gene matches: 6. The chain's CDR3 is CASSYSTGTGAYEQYF. The CDR3 bases are TGTGCCAGCAGTTACTCAACAGGGACAGGTGCCTACGAGCAGTACTTC.

The chain links TRBV10-3 to TRBJ2-1; a weak D match, TRBD2 (6 bases). Germline V lookup: CDR1 ENHRY, CDR2 SYGVKD. V lost 7 bases, J lost 5 bases, and 15 bases lay in between. The CDR3 spans 14 residues. CDR3 in amino acids: CAITHSGNDNEQFF. In nucleotides, the CDR3 is TGTGCCATCACCCATAGCGGAAACGACAATGAGCAGTTCTTC.

In nucleotides, the CDR3 is TGTGCCAGCAGTCCACGGGACAGATGGAATTCACCCCTCCACTTT. Encoded protein: CASSPRDRWNSPLHF. This chain links TRBV28 with TRBJ1-6; 7 bases map to TRBD1. CDR1 and CDR2 from the germline V gene are MDHEN and SYDVKM. CDR3 size: 15 residues. The V segment lost 5 bases and the J segment 7 bases; nucleotides outside the gene matches: 8.

The J gene is TRBJ1-5, the V gene TRBV7-2; 8 nucleotides match TRBD1. This CDR3 has 13 residues. The J segment lost 6 bases and the V segment lost 5 bases, leaving 3 bases of the junction unmatched. Germline loops: CDR1 SGHTA, CDR2 FQGNSA. In DNA form, the CDR3 reads TGTGCCAGCAGCAGGACAGGGCGTCAGCCCCAGCATTTT. Its translation is CASSRTGRQPQHF.

This clonotype was seen more than once but under ten times. The rearrangement links TRBV7-2 to TRBJ1-6, with 8 bases that match TRBD1. Trimming took 5 bases from V and 10 from J; bases not matched to a gene: 4. This CDR3 has 13 amino acids. Germline V gene data show CDR1 as SGHTA and CDR2 as FQGNSA. This chain's CDR3 is CASSLTGESPLHF. The CDR3 DNA reads TGTGCCAGCAGCCTGACAGGGGAATCACCCCTCCACTTT. Complete variable domain (other parts from reference TRBV7-2 and TRBJ1-6): GAGVSQSPSNKVTEKGKDVELRCDPISGHTALYWYRQSLGQGLEFLIYFQGNSAPDKSGLPSDRFSAERTGGSVSTLTIQRTQQEDSAVYLCASSLTGESPLHFGNGTRLTVT.

The chain combines TRBV30 with TRBJ2-3; 7 nucleotides line up with TRBD2. The CDR3 is 15 amino acids. Germline V gene lookup returns CDR1 GTSNPN and CDR2 SVGIG (reference sequence). The trim removed 2 bases at V and 0 bases at J, leaving 5 bases unmatched. The DNA of the CDR3 is TGTGCCTGGAGTCCTGGGAGGGACAGCACAGATACGCAGTATTTT. Translating it yields CAWSPGRDSTDTQYF.

By sample fraction, this clonotype is large. The gene calls are TRBV7-9 and TRBJ1-1, with no clear D. The CDR3 sequence is 11 residues long. Per germline, CDR1 SEHNR and CDR2 FQNEAQ (reference sequence). Trimming pared 1 base from V and 11 bases from J, leaving 8 bases between. The CDR3 spells CASSLESGAFF. The DNA for the CDR3 is TGTGCCAGCAGCTTAGAGTCGGGGGCTTTCTTT. Full variable domain (remainder filled in from reference TRBV7-9 and TRBJ1-1): DTGVSQNPRHKITKRGQNVTFRCDPISEHNRLYWYRQTLGQGPEFLTYFQNEAQLEKSRLLSDRFSAERPKGSFSTLEIQRTEQGDSAMYLCASSLESGAFFGQGTRLTVV.

This clonotype was picked up a small number of times. The rearrangement joins TRBV5-4 to TRBJ2-7, with D perhaps TRBD1 or TRBD2 (5 bases each). This CDR3 has 14 amino acids. V gave up 4 bases and J gave up 2 bases, with 13 bases separating them. Germline V gene lookup returns CDR1 SGHNT and CDR2 YYREEE (reference sequence). This CDR3 reads CASSAGTGTYEQYF. The CDR3 DNA reads TGTGCCAGCAGCGCTGGGACGGGAACCTACGAGCAGTACTTC.

V is TRBV19 and J is TRBJ2-5; maybe TRBD2 (7 bases). V dropped 5 bases and J dropped 2 bases, with 15 bases sitting between them. CDR3 size: 15 residues. The germline CDR1 and CDR2 sequences are LNHDA and SQIVND (reference sequence). The CDR3: CASSRRGLPQETQYF. The CDR3 DNA is TGTGCCAGTAGTCGCAGGGGACTACCTCAAGAGACCCAGTACTTC.

This clonotype appeared a few times. CDR3 region: CASKLQRSEKLFF. The CDR3 bases are TGTGCCAGCAAGCTCCAACGAAGTGAAAAACTGTTTTTT. The rearrangement links TRBV2 to TRBJ1-4; D unresolved. The CDR3 is 13 amino acids. Germline loops: CDR1 SNHLY, CDR2 FYNNEI. V lost 7 bases and J lost 7, with 13 bases in between. The variable domain in full, completed from reference TRBV2 and TRBJ1-4, reads EPEVTQTPSHQVTQMGQEVILRCVPISNHLYFYWYRQILGQKVEFLVSFYNNEISEKSEIFDDQFSVERPDGSNFTLKIRSTKLEDSAMYFCASKLQRSEKLFFGSGTQLSVL.

This clonotype was counted between two and nine times. The chain uses TRBV20-1 and TRBJ1-4, with TRBD1 identical over 10 bases. Germline V gene data show CDR1 as DFQATT and CDR2 as SNEGSKA (reference sequence). V shed 6 bases and J 7 bases; nucleotides not matched to a gene: 5. This CDR3 is built from 13 residues. CDR3 loop: CSARQGAAEKLFF. As DNA, the CDR3 is TGCAGTGCCAGACAGGGGGCGGCTGAAAAACTGTTTTTT.

This rearrangement joins TRBV7-9 to TRBJ2-1; D gene unclear. The CDR3 covers 14 residues. CDR1 is SEHNR and CDR2 is FQNEAQ in the germline V gene (reference sequence). V lost 1 base and J lost 7, with 11 bases in between. In DNA form, the CDR3 reads TGTGCCAGCAGCTTAGTCGGTAGGCCGAATGAGCAGTTCTTC. Translating gives CASSLVGRPNEQFF.

V usage is TRBV7-9 and J usage is TRBJ2-1; a weak D match, TRBD2 (5 bases). This CDR3 contains 15 residues. Germline-derived CDR1 and CDR2 are SEHNR and FQNEAQ (reference sequence). The V end lost 1 base, the J end lost 5 bases, and 12 bases lay between the germline ends. The CDR3 DNA reads as TGTGCCAGCAGCTTAGGACGGCGGGCCGACAATGAGCAGTTCTTC. Residues: CASSLGRRADNEQFF.

This clonotype was seen a single time. This chain uses TRBV21-1 with TRBJ2-7; whether TRBD1, the table's D call, matches the DNA was not checked. TRBV21-1 corresponds to a pseudogene. The CDR3 consists of 15 residues. CDR3: CAVADGDRAIYEQYF. For the CDR3, the DNA is TGTGCCGTCGCCGACGGCGACAGGGCTATCTACGAGCAGTACTTC.

By sample share, this clonotype is medium-sized. The J gene is TRBJ2-7, the V gene TRBV6-1; D unresolved. The V end was cut by 4 bases, the J end by 0 bases, with 7 bases between. The CDR3 runs to 13 residues. The germline V gene encodes CDR1 MNHNS and CDR2 SASEGT. The CDR3 coding sequence is TGTGCCAGCAGTGTTGGGATCTCCTACGAGCAGTACTTC. Protein: CASSVGISYEQYF.

In this sample, this clonotype turned up a few times. This sequence joins TRBV29-1 and TRBJ2-4; 12 bases line up with TRBD2. V gave up 4 bases and J gave up 3 bases; unmatched junction bases: 10. This CDR3 is built from 17 residues. CDR1 and CDR2 from the germline V gene are SQVTM and ANQGSEA. The CDR3 loop is CSVARVTSGRIKNIQYF. CDR3 DNA: TGCAGCGTTGCCCGCGTGACTAGCGGGAGAATCAAAAACATTCAGTACTTC.

This clonotype appeared once. The chain has TRBV7-6 and TRBJ2-1, with 14 bases fitting TRBD2. Trimming cost V 5 bases and J 7 bases; bases outside gene matches: 16. The CDR3 length is 19 residues. The V gene's germline CDR1 is SGHVS and CDR2 FNYEAQ. CDR3 sequence (DNA): TGTGCCAGCAGCCTGAGGACTAGCGGGAGGTACGATCCTGGGAATGAGCAGTTCTTC. This translates into CASSLRTSGRYDPGNEQFF.

V usage is TRBV7-8 and J usage is TRBJ2-7; D remains ambiguous. This CDR3 comprises 16 residues. Germline lookup yields CDR1 SGHVS and CDR2 FQNEAQ. Trimming pared 5 bases from V and 6 bases from J, leaving 23 bases between. This CDR3 is CASSLNENLGLSEQYF. The CDR3, as DNA: TGTGCCAGCAGCCTAAACGAGAACCTCGGGTTATCCGAGCAGTACTTC.